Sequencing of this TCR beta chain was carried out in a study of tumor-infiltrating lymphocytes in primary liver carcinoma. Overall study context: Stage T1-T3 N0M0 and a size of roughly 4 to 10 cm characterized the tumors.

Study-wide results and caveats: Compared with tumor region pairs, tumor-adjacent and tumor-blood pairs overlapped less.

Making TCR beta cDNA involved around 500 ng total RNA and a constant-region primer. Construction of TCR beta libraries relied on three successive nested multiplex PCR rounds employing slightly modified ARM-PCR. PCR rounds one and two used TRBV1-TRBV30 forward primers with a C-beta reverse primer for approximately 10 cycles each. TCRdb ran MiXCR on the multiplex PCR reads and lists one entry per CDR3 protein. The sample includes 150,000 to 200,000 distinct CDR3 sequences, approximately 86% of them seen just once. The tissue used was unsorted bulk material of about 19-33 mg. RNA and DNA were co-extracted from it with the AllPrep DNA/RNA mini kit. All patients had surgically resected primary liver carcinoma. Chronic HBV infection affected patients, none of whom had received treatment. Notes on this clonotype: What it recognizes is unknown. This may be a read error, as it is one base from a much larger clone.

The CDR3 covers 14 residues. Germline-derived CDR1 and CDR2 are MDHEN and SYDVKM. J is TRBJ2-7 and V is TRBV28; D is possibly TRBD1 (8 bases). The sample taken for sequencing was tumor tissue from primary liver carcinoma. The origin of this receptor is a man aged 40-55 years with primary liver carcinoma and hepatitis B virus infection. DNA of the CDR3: TGTGCCAGCAGGGGGGGGACAGGATACTACGAGCGGTACTTC. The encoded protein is CASRGGTGYYERYF.